In this sample, the clone carrying this TCR beta chain turned up a few times. Its antigen is still unknown. The germline V and J ends were trimmed by 3 bases and 7 bases, with 4 bases remaining between them. The CDR3 covers 10 residues. Germline CDR1 is SGHTA and CDR2 is FQGNSA. This sample was taken from a study of cytomegalovirus exposure and HLA in healthy donors. Study in general: The same platform used for the 500 to 850 first-cohort repertoires was also used for the 100 to 150 validation repertoires, as a later analysis reported. Regarding the study as a whole: In vitro confirmation showed three CMV-associated chains to be CMV antigen specific. TCR clusters originating in the first cohort tended to co-occur in the approximately 120 validation repertoires, according to a later analysis. Cytomegalovirus status was reportedly diagnosed by the classifier with high sensitivity and specificity.

Only in-frame clones appear in the TCRdb table, and some are missing; sequencing was by immunoSEQ multiplex PCR. The table includes over 150,000 clones, just under 90% detected once. What was sequenced was PBMCs. This chain connects TRBV7-2 to TRBJ2-7, with D unclear. The sequence was collected from a woman younger than 30 in good health and CMV-seropositive. The CDR3 DNA reads as TGTGCCAGCAGCTTCCCGGAGCAGTACTTC. This translates into CASSFPEQYF.